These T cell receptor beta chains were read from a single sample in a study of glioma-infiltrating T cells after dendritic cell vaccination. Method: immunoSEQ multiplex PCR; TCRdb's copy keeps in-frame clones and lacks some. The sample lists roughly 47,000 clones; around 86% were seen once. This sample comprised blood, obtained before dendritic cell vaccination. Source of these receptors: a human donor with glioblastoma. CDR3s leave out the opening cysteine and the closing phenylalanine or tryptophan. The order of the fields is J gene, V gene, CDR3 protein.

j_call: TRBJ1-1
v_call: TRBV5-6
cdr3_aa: ASSPTPKNTEAF

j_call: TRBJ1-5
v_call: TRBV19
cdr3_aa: ASTMGGFEQPQH

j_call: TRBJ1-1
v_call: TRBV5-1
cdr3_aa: ASSLDSLEAF

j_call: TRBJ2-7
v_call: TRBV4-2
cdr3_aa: ASSQVGGSSYEQY

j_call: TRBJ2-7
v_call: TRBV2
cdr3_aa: ASNPRDRGRSYEQY

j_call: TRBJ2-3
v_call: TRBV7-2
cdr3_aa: ASSLAYPGGADTQY

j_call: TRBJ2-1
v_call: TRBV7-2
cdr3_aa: ASSLGRGRRYSGNEQF

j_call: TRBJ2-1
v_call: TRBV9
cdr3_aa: ASSPQGGSYNEQF

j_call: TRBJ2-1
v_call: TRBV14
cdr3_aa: ASSPGAGLTGEQF

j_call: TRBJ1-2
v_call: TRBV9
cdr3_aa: ASSSAGQGVYGYT

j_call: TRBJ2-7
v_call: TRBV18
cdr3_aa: ASSPSGGSYEQY

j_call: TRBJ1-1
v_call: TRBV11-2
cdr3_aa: ASSIRTGGGLRDTEAF

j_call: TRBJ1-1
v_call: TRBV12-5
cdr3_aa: ATAGEQDRVTEAF

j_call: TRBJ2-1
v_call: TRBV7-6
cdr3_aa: ASSWTGGDEQF

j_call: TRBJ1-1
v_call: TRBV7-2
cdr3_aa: ASSLQGRAF

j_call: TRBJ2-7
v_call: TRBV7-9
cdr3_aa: ASSSVYEQY

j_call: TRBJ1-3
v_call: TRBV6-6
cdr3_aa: ASSRQGDTIY

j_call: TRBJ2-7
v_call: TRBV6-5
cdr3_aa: ASSSHYEQY

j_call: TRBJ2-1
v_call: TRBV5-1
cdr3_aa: ASSPGVASNEQF

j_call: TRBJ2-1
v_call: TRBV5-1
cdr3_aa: ASSTDRVGTGSYNEQF